This T cell receptor (beta chain) is from a study of T cells in Graves' hyperthyroidism and ophthalmopathy. This clonotype was recorded at least ten times. The target antigen is unknown. Amplification of TCR beta CDR3 regions was performed using RNA transcripts as template. In the first-round RT-PCR of the TCR CDR3, the HTBI primer set was used. TCRdb processed the multiplex PCR reads anew with MiXCR; each CDR3 protein has one entry. This table holds under 650,000 distinct CDR3 sequences, around 15% found once. Whole-study findings and limits: Appearing also in blood were most of the thyroid clonotypes expanded above 0.001.

CDR1 MNHEY and CDR2 SMNVEV come from the germline V gene (reference sequence). The CDR3 loop spans 13 amino acids. Trimming cost V 3 bases and J 1 base, with 5 bases left between them. Sequenced sample: blood. The receptor was isolated from a woman aged 25 to 45 with Graves' hyperthyroidism. The chain combines TRBV27 with TRBJ2-3, with D tentatively TRBD2 (5 bases). DNA of the CDR3: TGTGCCAGCAGTTTCGGGGGCACAGATACGCAGTATTTT. Amino acid sequence: CASSFGGTDTQYF.